This TCR beta chain was identified in a study of OX40 agonist ivuxolimab in advanced cancers. About the research overall: Three patients showed partial responses: one hepatocellular carcinoma and two cutaneous melanoma cases.

The study's findings and limits: Which antigen the expanded peripheral T cells recognized is unknown. CD4+ and CD8+ T cells in blood underwent clonal expansion by week 6 at 0.1 to 3.0 mg/kg. The study found among the lowest clonal expansion in partial responders at 0.1-3.0 mg/kg.

A word on this clone: The antigen is undetermined.

The CDR3 runs 16 residues. Germline V gives CDR1 KGHSH, CDR2 LQKENI. V gave up 0 bases and J gave up 0 bases, with 12 bases separating them. Clones were read by immunoSEQ multiplex PCR, and TCRdb kept only the in-frame ones, dropping some. The table lists fewer than 80,000 clones, roughly 85% of them singletons. The material was CD4+ or CD8+ T cells sorted from blood, obtained in a trial of the OX40 agonist ivuxolimab. V and J are TRBV18 and TRBJ2-7; D may correspond to TRBD1 or TRBD2 (6 bases each). This receptor was identified in an adult with an advanced solid tumor such as melanoma, head and neck, liver or kidney cancer. This CDR3 reads CASSPPIGGPSYEQYF. The CDR3, as DNA: TGTGCCAGCTCACCACCCATCGGGGGCCCCTCCTACGAGCAGTACTTC.